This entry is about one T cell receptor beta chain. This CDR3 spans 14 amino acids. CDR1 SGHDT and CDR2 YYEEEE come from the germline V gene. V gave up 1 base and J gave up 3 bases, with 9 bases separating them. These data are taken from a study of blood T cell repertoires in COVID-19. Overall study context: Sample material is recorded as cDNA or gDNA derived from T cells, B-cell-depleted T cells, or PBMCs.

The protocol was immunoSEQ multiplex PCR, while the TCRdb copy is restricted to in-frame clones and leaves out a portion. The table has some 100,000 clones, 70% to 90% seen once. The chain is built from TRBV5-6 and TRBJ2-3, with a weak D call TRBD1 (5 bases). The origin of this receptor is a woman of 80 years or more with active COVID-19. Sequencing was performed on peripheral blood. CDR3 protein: CASSLYRLTDTQYF. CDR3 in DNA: TGTGCCAGCAGCTTGTACAGGTTAACAGATACGCAGTATTTT.